The subject of this entry is one TCR beta chain. The sample comes from a study of blood T cell repertoires in COVID-19. In the study's own analysis: Amplification of reference gene primers was used by the study to estimate nucleated cell counts. Some clones are missing from TCRdb's copy, which holds only in-frame ones; the method was immunoSEQ multiplex PCR. The D gene and trimming were derived from the DNA, and the V and J assignments and clone size from that table. In the table there are approximately 170,000 clones, approximately 84% of which are singletons. Sequencing input: peripheral blood. This receptor was obtained from a man aged 40-55 years who had recovered from COVID-19.

CDR3 coding DNA: TGTGCCAGCAGCTTAGTGGAGTACCCGGAGTTCTTC. Translating gives CASSLVEYPEFF. The chain uses TRBV7-9 and TRBJ2-1; D ambiguous. CDR1 is SEHNR and CDR2 is FQNEAQ in the germline V gene (reference sequence). The V gene lost 1 base and the J gene lost 14 bases, with 12 bases spanning the gap. The CDR3 runs 12 residues.